The present entry profiles one TCR beta chain with its context. V was shortened by 2 bases and J by 5 bases, with 10 bases between the two germline ends. The CDR3 spans 13 residues. Germline V gene data show CDR1 as KGHSY and CDR2 as FQNENV. This specimen belongs to a study of T cell changes during pregnancy in multiple sclerosis. Generated by immunoSEQ multiplex PCR, the TCRdb table keeps only in-frame clones and is missing some. The table lists approximately 30,000 clones, roughly 90% of them singletons. This TCR was recovered from a female donor with multiple sclerosis, enrolled in a pregnancy study. The specimen was CD8+ T cells from peripheral blood mononuclear cells, collected in the first trimester of pregnancy. This chain connects TRBV16 to TRBJ2-7, with D possibly matching TRBD2 (6 bases). The CDR3 DNA reads as TGTGCCAGCAGCCAAACTCGGGGGAACGAGCAGTACTTC. Protein product: CASSQTRGNEQYF. Supplemented by reference TRBV16 and TRBJ2-7, the full variable domain reads GEEVAQTPKHLVRGEGQKAKLYCAPIKGHSYVFWYQQVLKNEFKFLISFQNENVFDETGMPKERFSAKCLPNSPCSLEIQATKLEDSAVYFCASSQTRGNEQYFGPGTRLTVT.